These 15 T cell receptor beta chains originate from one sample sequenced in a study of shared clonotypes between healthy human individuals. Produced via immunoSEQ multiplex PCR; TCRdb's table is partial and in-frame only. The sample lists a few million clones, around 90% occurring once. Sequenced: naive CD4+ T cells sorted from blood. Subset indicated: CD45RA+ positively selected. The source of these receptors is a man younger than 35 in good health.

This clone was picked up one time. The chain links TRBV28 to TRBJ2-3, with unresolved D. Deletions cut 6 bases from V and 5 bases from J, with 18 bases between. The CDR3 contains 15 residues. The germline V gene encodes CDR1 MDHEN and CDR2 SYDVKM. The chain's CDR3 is CASSSLWSVGDTQYF. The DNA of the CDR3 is TGTGCCAGCAGCTCCCTGTGGTCTGTGGGAGATACGCAGTATTTT.

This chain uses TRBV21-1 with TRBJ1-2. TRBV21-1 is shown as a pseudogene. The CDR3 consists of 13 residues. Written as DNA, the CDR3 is TGTGCCAGCAACCGGATCTACGGCTATGGCTACACCTTC. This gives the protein CASNRIYGYGYTF.

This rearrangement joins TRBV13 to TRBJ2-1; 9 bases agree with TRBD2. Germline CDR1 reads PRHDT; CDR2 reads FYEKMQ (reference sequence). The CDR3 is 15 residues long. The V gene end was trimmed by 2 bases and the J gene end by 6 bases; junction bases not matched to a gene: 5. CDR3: CASSLPGLAPNEQFF. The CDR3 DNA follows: TGTGCCAGCAGCTTACCCGGACTAGCGCCCAATGAGCAGTTCTTC.

CDR3 amino acids: CASSIGWNYGYTF. CDR3 nucleotides: TGTGCCAGTAGTATAGGCTGGAACTATGGCTACACCTTC. The chain links TRBV19 to TRBJ1-2; D gene uncertain. This CDR3 has 13 residues. V dropped 1 base and J dropped 2 bases, with 5 bases sitting between them. Germline V gene lookup returns CDR1 LNHDA and CDR2 SQIVND (reference sequence).

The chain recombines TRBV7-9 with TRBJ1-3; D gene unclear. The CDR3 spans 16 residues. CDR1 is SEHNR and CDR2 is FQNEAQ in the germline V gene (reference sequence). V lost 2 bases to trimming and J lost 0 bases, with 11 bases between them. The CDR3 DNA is TGTGCCAGCAGCTTATTCCTTCCCAGCTCTGGAAACACCATATATTTT. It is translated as CASSLFLPSSGNTIYF.

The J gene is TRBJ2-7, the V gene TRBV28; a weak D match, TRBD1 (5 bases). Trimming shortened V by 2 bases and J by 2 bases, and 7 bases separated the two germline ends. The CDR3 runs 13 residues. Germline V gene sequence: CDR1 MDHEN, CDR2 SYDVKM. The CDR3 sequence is CASSLDSPYEQYF. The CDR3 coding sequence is TGTGCCAGCAGTTTAGACAGTCCCTACGAGCAGTACTTC.

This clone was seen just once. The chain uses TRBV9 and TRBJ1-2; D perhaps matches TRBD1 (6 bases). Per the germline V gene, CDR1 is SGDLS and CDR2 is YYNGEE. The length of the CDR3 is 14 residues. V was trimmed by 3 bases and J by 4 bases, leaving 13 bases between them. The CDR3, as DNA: TGTGCCAGCAGCGCCCAGGGGTCTGGCTATGGCTACACCTTC. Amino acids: CASSAQGSGYGYTF.

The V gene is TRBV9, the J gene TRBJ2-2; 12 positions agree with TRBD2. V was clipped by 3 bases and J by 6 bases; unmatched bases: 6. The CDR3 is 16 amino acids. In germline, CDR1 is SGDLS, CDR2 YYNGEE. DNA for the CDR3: TGTGCCAGCAGCGGGCCTAGCGGGAGGGCCGCCGGGGAGCTGTTTTTT. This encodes CASSGPSGRAAGELFF.

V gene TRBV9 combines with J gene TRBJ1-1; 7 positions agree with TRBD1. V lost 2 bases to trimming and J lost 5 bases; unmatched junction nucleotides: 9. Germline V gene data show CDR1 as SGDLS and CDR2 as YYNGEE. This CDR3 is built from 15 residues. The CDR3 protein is CASSVMEGAGTEAFF. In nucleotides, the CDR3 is TGTGCCAGCAGCGTTATGGAGGGGGCGGGTACTGAAGCTTTCTTT.

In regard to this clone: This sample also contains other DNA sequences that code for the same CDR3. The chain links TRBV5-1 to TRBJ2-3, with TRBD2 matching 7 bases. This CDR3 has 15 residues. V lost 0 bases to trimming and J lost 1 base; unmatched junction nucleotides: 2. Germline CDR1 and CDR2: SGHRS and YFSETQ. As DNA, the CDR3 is TGCGCCAGCAGCTTGGGCCGGGGGGGCACAGATACGCAGTATTTT. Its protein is CASSLGRGGTDTQYF.

The CDR3 DNA is TGTGCCAGCAGCCCCGGAGAGAACTATGGCTACACCTTC. This codes for CASSPGENYGYTF. J is TRBJ1-2 and V is TRBV5-4; D unresolved. The CDR3 has 13 amino acids. Germline lookup yields CDR1 SGHNT and CDR2 YYREEE (reference sequence). V was pared by 4 bases and J by 2 bases, with 9 bases between.

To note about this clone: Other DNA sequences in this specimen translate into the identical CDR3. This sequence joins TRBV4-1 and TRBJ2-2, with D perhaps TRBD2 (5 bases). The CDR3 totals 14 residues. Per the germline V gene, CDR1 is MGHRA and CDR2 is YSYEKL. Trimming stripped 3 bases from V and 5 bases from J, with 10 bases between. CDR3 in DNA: TGCGCCAGCAGCCAGCCGGGAACGACCGGGGAGCTGTTTTTT. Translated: CASSQPGTTGELFF.

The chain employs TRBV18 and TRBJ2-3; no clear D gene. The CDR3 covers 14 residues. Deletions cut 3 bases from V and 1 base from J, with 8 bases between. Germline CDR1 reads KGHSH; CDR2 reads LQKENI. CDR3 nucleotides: TGTGCCAGCTCACCCACGACTCGCACAGATACGCAGTATTTT. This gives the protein CASSPTTRTDTQYF.

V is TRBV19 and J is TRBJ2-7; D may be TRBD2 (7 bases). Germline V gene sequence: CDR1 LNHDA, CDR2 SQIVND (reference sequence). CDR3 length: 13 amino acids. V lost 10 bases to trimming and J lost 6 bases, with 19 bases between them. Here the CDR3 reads CATGGGGRGEQYF. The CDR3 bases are TGTGCCACCGGTGGGGGGGGCCGCGGCGAGCAGTACTTC.

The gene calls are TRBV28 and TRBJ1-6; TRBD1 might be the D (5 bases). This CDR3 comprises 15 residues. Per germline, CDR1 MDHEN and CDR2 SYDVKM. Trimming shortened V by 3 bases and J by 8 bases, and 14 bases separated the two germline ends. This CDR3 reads CASSFGQLGDSPLHF. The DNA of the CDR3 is TGTGCCAGCAGTTTCGGACAACTCGGGGATTCACCCCTCCACTTT.